The TCR beta chain described here comes from a study of PD-1 blockade in classical Hodgkin lymphoma (dated by TCRdb to 2020 to 2022). In terms of the full investigation: The study used TCR beta sequencing and CyTOF to define a peripheral blood immune signature of response to PD-1 blockade in classical Hodgkin lymphoma. What the authors observed across the whole study: The study was restricted to a single clinical trial cohort, and the causes of repertoire differences, possibly disease activity or prior therapy, were left undefined. Baseline TCR diversity was reported to be lower in newly diagnosed patients than in healthy donors and to be lower still in relapsed/refractory patients.

Genomic DNA was extracted with the Qiagen DNeasy kit from unsorted PBMCs and from negatively selected CD4+ and CD8+ fractions. Using primers that anneal to V and J segments, immunoSEQ multiplex PCR amplified the TCR beta CDR3 regions. A synthetic immune receptor repertoire was used to minimize amplification bias, and any residual bias was removed computationally once sequencing was done. As for the original processing: Custom Python scripts were used to quantify repertoire diversity as the Shannon entropy index. Unsorted, CD4+ and CD8+ repertoires were examined separately, except in combined analyses, for which CD4+ and CD8+ sequences were merged in silico. Not all clones reach the TCRdb copy of this immuneACCESS table, which keeps in-frame sequences only. Checked studies attribute under half of the gap to unresolved V genes and leave the rest unexplained. The DNA was the basis for D and trimming; V, J and clone size are from that table. Across this sample there are 25,000 to 35,000 clones, with under 95% seen only once. The leading ten clones occupy roughly 2.5% of the sample.

A note on this clone: This clone's antigen is unknown. No per-base quality is available; no much larger clone lies one base away.

The junction shows trimming of 2 bases on V and 6 bases on J, and the gene matches do not reach 19 bases of it. From cysteine to phenylalanine, the CDR3 is 19 amino acids long. CDR3 DNA is the only sequence kept; it has 57 bases, read in frame from the first base. Taken from the germline V gene, the CDR1 and CDR2 loops are MGHRA and YSYEKL. Read against the paper, the sample's time point label means: newly diagnosed, previously untreated cHL patient sample. As a comparison group for the relapsed/refractory trial patients, PBMCs were sequenced from patients with newly diagnosed, previously untreated classical Hodgkin lymphoma. Peripheral blood was collected in 8 mL Vacutainer Cell Preparation Tubes, from which PBMCs were isolated by centrifugation and then cryopreserved.

Specimen: peripheral blood mononuclear cells (PBMCs). The V and J segments used are TRBV4-1 and TRBJ1-2; 9 of the junction bases match TRBD1. The sequence was obtained from a human donor with classical Hodgkin lymphoma. The CDR3 has the sequence CASSQWFIVRGTGTNGYTF. The nucleotides are TGCGCCAGCAGCCAATGGTTTATCGTACGCGGGACAGGGACGAATGGCTACACCTTC.